The 13 T cell receptor beta chains presented below share a single source sample, sequenced in a study of OX40 agonist ivuxolimab in advanced cancers. Method: immunoSEQ multiplex PCR; TCRdb's copy keeps in-frame clones and lacks some. This table has tens of thousands of clones, around 90% appearing once. The sequences come from CD4+ or CD8+ T cells sorted from blood, collected in a trial of the OX40 agonist ivuxolimab. Receptors were obtained from an adult with an advanced solid tumor such as melanoma, head and neck, liver or kidney cancer.

By sample share, this clone is medium-sized. The V gene is TRBV30, the J gene TRBJ1-2; D is perhaps TRBD1 (5 bases). The germline V gene encodes CDR1 GTSNPN and CDR2 SVGIG (reference sequence). This CDR3 region has 13 residues. Trimming stripped 6 bases from V and 3 bases from J, with 14 bases between. The CDR3 DNA is TGTGCCTGCCGTAGGGGAAGAGACTATGGCTACACCTTC. Encoded protein: CACRRGRDYGYTF.

This clone was detected once. The chain links TRBV28 to TRBJ2-6; 10 nucleotides line up with TRBD1. In germline, CDR1 is MDHEN, CDR2 SYDVKM. This CDR3 spans 15 amino acids. Trimming at V came to 7 bases and at J to 3 bases, leaving 3 bases not matched to a gene. CDR3 loop: CASKRTGGGANVLTF. In DNA form, the CDR3 reads TGTGCCAGCAAGAGGACAGGGGGTGGGGCCAACGTCCTGACTTTC. The variable domain in full, completed from reference TRBV28 and TRBJ2-6, reads DVKVTQSSRYLVKRTGEKVFLECVQDMDHENMFWYRQDPGLGLRLIYFSYDVKMKEKGDIPEGYSVSREKKERFSLILESASTNQTSMYLCASKRTGGGANVLTFGAGSRLTVL.

The chain combines TRBV6-1 with TRBJ2-5, with D unclear. CDR3 size: 15 residues. The ends were cut back, 4 bases at V and 3 bases at J, with 15 bases in the middle. CDR1 MNHNS and CDR2 SASEGT come from the germline V gene. For the CDR3, the DNA is TGTGCCAGCAGTGGGGAACTCGGGTGGGAAGAGACCCAGTACTTC. This encodes CASSGELGWEETQYF.

V usage is TRBV13 and J usage is TRBJ2-7, with 9 bases lining up with TRBD2. CDR1 is PRHDT, CDR2 FYEKMQ, per germline (reference sequence). V was pared by 4 bases and J by 3 bases, with 4 bases of the junction left unmatched. There are 14 residues in the CDR3. For the CDR3, the DNA is TGTGCCAGCAGCTCGACTAGCGGAAGCTACGAGCAGTACTTC. Its protein product is CASSSTSGSYEQYF.

The chain employs TRBV11-3 and TRBJ2-2; 7 nucleotides line up with TRBD2. This CDR3 spans 15 amino acids. CDR1 and CDR2 from the germline V gene are SGHNT and YENEEA. V dropped 0 bases and J dropped 4; count of bases not matched to a gene: 2. DNA of the CDR3: TGTGCCAGCAGCTTAGAGGGGGGGACCACCGGGGAGCTGTTTTTT. It translates to CASSLEGGTTGELFF. Using reference TRBV11-3 and TRBJ2-2 for the parts outside the CDR3, the full variable domain is EAGVVQSPRYKIIEKKQPVAFWCNPISGHNTLYWYLQNLGQGPELLIRYENEEAVDDSQLPKDRFSAERLKGVDSTLKIQPAELGDSAVYLCASSLEGGTTGELFFGEGSRLTVL.

This clone has a single count. The rearrangement joins TRBV15 to TRBJ2-7, with no clear D. Germline CDR1 reads LNHNV; CDR2 reads YYDKDF (reference sequence). V was cut by 2 bases and J by 3 bases, with 11 bases left in between. The CDR3 spans 14 residues. The CDR3 loop is CATSRLQMGYEQYF. The CDR3 DNA sequence: TGTGCCACCAGCAGACTTCAAATGGGCTACGAGCAGTACTTC.

The V gene is TRBV9, the J gene TRBJ2-3, with a possible D match to TRBD2 (5 bases). The CDR3 length is 18 residues. Trimming shortened V by 4 bases and J by 5 bases, and 26 bases separated the two germline ends. Germline V lookup: CDR1 SGDLS, CDR2 YYNGEE. The CDR3 loop is CASSTRGGGPRQGDTQYF. The CDR3 DNA is TGTGCCAGCAGCACCAGAGGAGGCGGCCCCAGGCAAGGAGATACGCAGTATTTT. Drawing the rest from reference TRBV9 and TRBJ2-3, the complete variable domain is DSGVTQTPKHLITATGQRVTLRCSPRSGDLSVYWYQQSLDQGLQFLIQYYNGEERAKGNILERFSAQQFPDLHSELNLSSLELGDSALYFCASSTRGGGPRQGDTQYFGPGTRLTVL.

This clone was detected only once. The chain couples TRBV18 to TRBJ1-2; D unclear. CDR1 is KGHSH, CDR2 LQKENI, per germline. CDR3 size: 14 residues. The ends were cut back, 1 base at V and 4 bases at J, with 10 bases in the middle. In nucleotides, the CDR3 is TGTGCCAGCTCACCACTAGGTCAGCTCTATGGCTACACCTTC. It specifies CASSPLGQLYGYTF.

The genes are TRBV27 and TRBJ2-1; 11 nucleotides line up with TRBD2. The CDR3 covers 15 residues. V shed 6 bases and J 4 bases; nucleotides not matched to a gene: 5. The V gene's germline CDR1 is MNHEY and CDR2 SMNVEV (reference sequence). This chain's CDR3 is CASSRGLAVYNEQFF. The CDR3 DNA sequence: TGTGCCAGCAGCCGGGGACTAGCGGTTTACAATGAGCAGTTCTTC.

The chain uses TRBV29-1 and TRBJ2-7; 10 bases agree with TRBD2. V shed 5 bases and J 3 bases; nucleotides not matched to a gene: 7. This CDR3 is 14 amino acids long. In germline, CDR1 is SQVTM, CDR2 ANQGSEA. The CDR3 DNA reads TGCAGCGTTTCCACCGGGACTAGCGACTACGAGCAGTACTTC. It specifies CSVSTGTSDYEQYF.

The chain is built from TRBV5-5 and TRBJ2-3; maybe TRBD2 (7 bases). CDR1 is SGHKS, CDR2 YYEKEE, per germline (reference sequence). Trimming cost V 2 bases and J 4 bases, with 14 bases left between them. This CDR3 is 15 amino acids long. CDR3 sequence reads: CASSFWGGPSDTQYF. Here the CDR3 DNA reads TGTGCCAGCAGCTTTTGGGGGGGCCCCTCAGATACGCAGTATTTT.

V gene TRBV28 combines with J gene TRBJ1-4, with TRBD1 matching over 7 bases. From germline, CDR1 is MDHEN and CDR2 SYDVKM. Trimming removed 5 bases from V and 8 bases from J; junction bases left unmatched: 8. The CDR3 has 14 residues. The CDR3 is CASSKDRSVEKLFF. CDR3 coding DNA: TGTGCCAGCAGTAAGGACAGGTCTGTGGAAAAACTGTTTTTT.

This clone has just one count. The chain carries TRBV6-5 and TRBJ2-5; D tentatively fits TRBD1 or TRBD2 (5 bases each). CDR1 is MNHEY, CDR2 SVGAGI, per germline. V was trimmed by 4 bases and J by 11 bases, leaving 20 bases between them. There are 14 residues in the CDR3. CDR3: CASSFTFMGEKQYF. The CDR3 bases are TGTGCCAGCAGTTTCACCTTTATGGGGGAAAAGCAGTACTTC.